A single sample gave rise to the 10 T cell receptor beta chains below, sequenced in a study of response to subunit inactivated influenza vaccine. TCRdb fed the RT-PCR reads into MiXCR, producing one record per CDR3 protein. The sample has hundreds of thousands of distinct CDR3 sequences; about 14% are singletons. Material: PBMCs from blood, obtained approximately 15 days before vaccination. The receptor source for this set is a man aged 50-59 years who received an inactivated influenza vaccine.

For the CDR3, the DNA is TGTGCTAGTGCCCTAGATTCCTACGAGCAGTACTTC. This gives the protein CASALDSYEQYF. The chain links TRBV12-5 to TRBJ2-7; no clear D gene. V lost 7 bases, J lost 1 base, and 8 bases lay in between. The germline gives CDR1 LGHNT, CDR2 FRNRAP. This CDR3 contains 12 residues.

This clonotype was counted at least ten times. The chain employs TRBV5-5 and TRBJ2-7; D may match TRBD1 or TRBD2 (5 bases each). The length of the CDR3 is 14 residues. The V end was cut by 3 bases, the J end by 3 bases, with 13 bases between. Germline-derived CDR1 and CDR2 are SGHKS and YYEKEE (reference sequence). Here the CDR3 reads CASSSRDGYYEQYF. Written as DNA, the CDR3 is TGTGCCAGCAGCTCCCGGGACGGGTACTACGAGCAGTACTTC.

The CDR3 DNA is TGTGCCAGCAGGGATGGGGGCACCCAAGAGACCCAGTACTTC. It encodes CASRDGGTQETQYF. The V gene is TRBV7-9, the J gene TRBJ2-5, with a possible D match to TRBD1 (6 bases). Germline V gives CDR1 SEHNR, CDR2 FQNEAQ (reference sequence). The V gene lost 6 bases and the J gene lost 1 base, with 12 bases spanning the gap. The CDR3 sequence is 14 residues long.

This clonotype occurred a few times. The chain links TRBV24-1 to TRBJ2-1; TRBD2 aligns across 13 bases. Germline values: CDR1 KGHDR, CDR2 SFDVKD. This CDR3 is built from 17 residues. Trimming cost V 4 bases and J 4 bases; bases outside gene matches: 6. This CDR3 reads CATSDPPGLAGYNEQFF. The CDR3 nucleotides are TGTGCCACCAGTGACCCCCCGGGACTAGCGGGGTACAATGAGCAGTTCTTC.

This clonotype was counted between two and nine times. V usage is TRBV20-1 and J usage is TRBJ1-5; unclear D gene. Trimming stripped 3 bases from V and 3 bases from J, with 15 bases between. This CDR3 contains 15 residues. In germline, CDR1 is DFQATT, CDR2 SNEGSKA (reference sequence). CDR3 sequence: CSARRASGFNQPQHF. In DNA form, the CDR3 reads TGCAGTGCTAGGAGGGCTAGCGGATTCAATCAGCCCCAGCATTTT.

This clonotype was seen more than once but under ten times. The J gene is TRBJ1-5, the V gene TRBV12-3 or TRBV12-4, with D maybe TRBD1 (5 bases). V shed 1 base and J shed 1 base, with 11 bases lying between them. This CDR3 is 16 amino acids long. CDR3 residues: CASSLGPRQSNQPQHF. The DNA of the CDR3 is TGTGCCAGCAGTTTAGGGCCCCGACAGAGCAATCAGCCCCAGCATTTT.

This clonotype was recorded a few times. The chain carries TRBV28 and TRBJ1-5; D not certain. V was shortened by 7 bases and J by 1 base, with 14 bases between the two germline ends. Germline V gene sequence: CDR1 MDHEN, CDR2 SYDVKM. The CDR3 sequence is 15 residues long. This CDR3 reads CASTASYLSNQPQHF. Written as DNA, the CDR3 is TGTGCCAGCACCGCTTCGTACTTAAGCAATCAGCCCCAGCATTTT.

The chain recombines TRBV6-4 with TRBJ1-2; no reliable D call. Germline V gives CDR1 MRHNA, CDR2 SNTAGT. Trimming shortened V by 0 bases and J by 4 bases, and 9 bases separated the two germline ends. This CDR3 contains 14 residues. As DNA, the CDR3 is TGTGCCAGCAGTGACTCACCGGAGGTCTATGGCTACACCTTC. Its translation is CASSDSPEVYGYTF.

This clonotype was detected only a few times. J is TRBJ2-3 and V is TRBV7-8; 13 bases agree with TRBD2. J gave up 2 bases and V 5 bases, and 7 bases lay outside the gene matches. Germline CDR1 is SGHVS and CDR2 is FQNEAQ. The CDR3 totals 17 residues. CDR3 nucleotide sequence: TGTGCCAGCAGCCTCGGACTAGCGGGGGCCGACACAGATACGCAGTATTTT. This encodes CASSLGLAGADTDTQYF.

The V call is TRBV9, the J call TRBJ2-2, with 7 bases matching TRBD1. Trimming at V came to 1 base and at J to 4 bases, leaving 4 bases not matched to a gene. CDR1 SGDLS and CDR2 YYNGEE come from the germline V gene. The CDR3 is 15 amino acids. CDR3 bases: TGTGCCAGCAGCGTAAGGGGGCAGGGCACCGGGGAGCTGTTTTTT. This sequence encodes CASSVRGQGTGELFF.